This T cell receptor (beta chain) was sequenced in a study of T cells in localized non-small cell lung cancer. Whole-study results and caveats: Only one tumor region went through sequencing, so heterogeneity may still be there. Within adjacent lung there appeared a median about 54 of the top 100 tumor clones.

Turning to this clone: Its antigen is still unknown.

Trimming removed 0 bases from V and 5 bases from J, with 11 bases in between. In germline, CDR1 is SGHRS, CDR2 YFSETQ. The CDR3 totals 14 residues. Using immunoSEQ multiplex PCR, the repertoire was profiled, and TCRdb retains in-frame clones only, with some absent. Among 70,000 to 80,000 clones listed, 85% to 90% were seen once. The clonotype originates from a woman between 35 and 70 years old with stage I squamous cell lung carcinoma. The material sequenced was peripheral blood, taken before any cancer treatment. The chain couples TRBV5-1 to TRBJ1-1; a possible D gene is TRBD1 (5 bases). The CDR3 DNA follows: TGCGCCAGCAGCTTGGCGGTGAGACAGACTGAAGCTTTCTTT. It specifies CASSLAVRQTEAFF.